The next 27 T cell receptor beta chains were all read from a single sample in a study of shared clonotypes between healthy human individuals. The data were produced by immunoSEQ multiplex PCR, yet TCRdb's version contains in-frame clones alone and is incomplete. The sample has about 2.4 million clones; 80% to 95% are singletons. Sequences were obtained from naive CD4+ T cells from PBMCs. Subset here: CD45RA+ positively selected. The receptors were gathered from a man in his late teens or twenties in good health. Some clones in this sample may be carry-over from other donors' samples.

The V call is TRBV19, the J call TRBJ1-2, with D possibly matching TRBD1 (5 bases). The V end lost 7 bases, the J end lost 8 bases, and 32 bases lay between the germline ends. Germline CDR1 is LNHDA and CDR2 is SQIVND (reference sequence). The CDR3 contains 18 residues. This CDR3 reads CASTLLWLGPGLVYGYTF. The CDR3 region has the DNA TGTGCCAGTACCCTCCTTTGGTTGGGACCGGGACTAGTCTACGGCTACACCTTC.

The chain is built from TRBV6-6 and TRBJ1-1; D is undetermined. Germline V CDR1 and CDR2: MNHNY, SVGAGI (reference sequence). This CDR3 contains 15 residues. V lost 2 bases and J lost 1, with 11 bases in between. CDR3 region: CASSYGRWSNTEAFF. CDR3 sequence (DNA): TGTGCCAGCAGTTACGGTCGGTGGTCGAACACTGAAGCTTTCTTT.

About this clone itself: The junction departs from the called germline gene at one end, perhaps through a read error. CDR3 nucleotides: TGCGCCAGCAGGAGGACTAGCGGGAGTTCCTTCAATGAGCAGTTCTTC. Translated: CASRRTSGSSFNEQFF. This chain joins TRBV5-1 and TRBJ2-1; 13 nucleotides line up with TRBD2. Germline V gene lookup returns CDR1 SGHRS and CDR2 YFSETQ. CDR3 length: 16 amino acids.

The rearrangement joins TRBV29-1 to TRBJ2-1, with 7 positions matching TRBD2. Germline loops: CDR1 SQVTM, CDR2 ANQGSEA. This CDR3 spans 13 amino acids. Trimming cost V 4 bases and J 5 bases; bases outside gene matches: 5. The CDR3 protein is CSVARETHNEQFF. The CDR3 nucleotides read TGCAGCGTTGCGCGGGAGACCCACAATGAGCAGTTCTTC.

The chain recombines TRBV5-8 with TRBJ1-2; D is possibly TRBD1 (5 bases). Per germline, CDR1 SGHTS and CDR2 YDEGEE. Trimming pared 3 bases from V and 4 bases from J, leaving 13 bases between. The CDR3 has 14 amino acids. This CDR3 is CASSSFVRAYGYTF. In DNA, the CDR3 is TGTGCCAGCAGCTCCTTCGTCAGGGCCTATGGCTACACCTTC.

This sequence joins TRBV28 and TRBJ2-6, with TRBD2 as a possible D gene (5 bases). Trimming cost V 4 bases and J 4 bases, with 11 bases left between them. CDR1 and CDR2 from the germline V gene are MDHEN and SYDVKM. This CDR3 contains 15 residues. The CDR3 reads CASSSLSGGANVLTF. The CDR3 bases are TGTGCCAGCAGTTCTCTGTCGGGAGGGGCCAACGTCCTGACTTTC. The complete variable domain, with remaining parts taken from reference TRBV28 and TRBJ2-6, reads DVKVTQSSRYLVKRTGEKVFLECVQDMDHENMFWYRQDPGLGLRLIYFSYDVKMKEKGDIPEGYSVSREKKERFSLILESASTNQTSMYLCASSSLSGGANVLTFGAGSRLTVL.

This clone was counted between two and nine times. This chain links TRBV2 with TRBJ1-1, with D hard to call. The germline V and J ends were trimmed by 3 bases and 3 bases, with 5 bases remaining between them. The CDR3 spans 12 residues. From germline, CDR1 is SNHLY and CDR2 FYNNEI. The CDR3 loop reads CASSDGDTEAFF. As DNA, the CDR3 is TGTGCCAGCAGTGACGGGGACACTGAAGCTTTCTTT. Drawing the rest from reference TRBV2 and TRBJ1-1, the complete variable domain is EPEVTQTPSHQVTQMGQEVILRCVPISNHLYFYWYRQILGQKVEFLVSFYNNEISEKSEIFDDQFSVERPDGSNFTLKIRSTKLEDSAMYFCASSDGDTEAFFGQGTRLTVV.

The chain couples TRBV10-3 to TRBJ1-5; the match to TRBD1 covers 8 bases. CDR1 is ENHRY and CDR2 is SYGVKD in the germline V gene. Trimming removed 2 bases from V and 5 bases from J; junction bases left unmatched: 2. The CDR3 extends over 14 amino acids. The CDR3 region has the DNA TGTGCCATCAGTGAGGCAGGGGGCGATCAGCCCCAGCATTTT. Translation: CAISEAGGDQPQHF.

The rearrangement links TRBV7-2 to TRBJ2-3; D not resolved. Germline CDR1 SGHTA, CDR2 FQGNSA. The CDR3 extends over 13 amino acids. Trimming removed 5 bases from V and 2 bases from J, with 8 bases in between. CDR3 sequence (DNA): TGTGCCAGCAGCATCACTAACACAGATACGCAGTATTTT. Its translation: CASSITNTDTQYF.

The chain links TRBV12-5 to TRBJ1-1, with a possible D match to TRBD1 (5 bases). Deletions cut 8 bases from V and 6 bases from J, with 22 bases between. The CDR3 sequence is 15 residues long. Germline assignment: CDR1 LGHNT and CDR2 FRNRAP. The CDR3 sequence is CASRRDDNIVAEAFF. CDR3 coding DNA: TGTGCTAGTCGTAGGGACGACAATATAGTAGCTGAAGCTTTCTTT.

V and J are TRBV7-8 and TRBJ1-1; the match to TRBD1 covers 8 bases. Germline V gene sequence: CDR1 SGHVS, CDR2 FQNEAQ. V trimming: 1 base; J trimming: 11 bases; junction bases outside the gene matches: 3. CDR3 size: 12 residues. As DNA, the CDR3 is TGTGCCAGCAGCTTAGTACAGGGGGGGGCTTTCTTT. It yields the protein CASSLVQGGAFF.

V and J are TRBV5-1 and TRBJ1-3; the D is unclear. From germline, CDR1 is SGHRS and CDR2 YFSETQ. V was pared by 0 bases and J by 0 bases, with 10 bases between. The CDR3 is made up of 16 amino acids. CDR3 sequence reads: CASSLGETFSGNTIYF. DNA of the CDR3: TGCGCCAGCAGCTTGGGGGAGACTTTCTCTGGAAACACCATATATTTT.

CDR3 bases: TGTGCCAGCAGCTTAGATTTCAATGAGCAGTTCTTC. It encodes CASSLDFNEQFF. The chain joins TRBV7-9 to TRBJ2-1; no definite D call. Deletions cut 1 base from V and 6 bases from J, with 4 bases between. In germline, CDR1 is SEHNR, CDR2 FQNEAQ (reference sequence). The CDR3 length is 12 residues.

This clone was seen only a few times. The chain links TRBV10-3 to TRBJ1-1; 7 bases map to TRBD1. The germline gives CDR1 ENHRY, CDR2 SYGVKD. V lost 7 bases and J lost 2; bases outside the gene matches: 4. This CDR3 contains 13 residues. The CDR3 is CAIKGATNTEAFF. DNA of the CDR3: TGTGCCATCAAGGGGGCCACAAACACTGAAGCTTTCTTT.

This clone appeared a single time. This rearrangement joins TRBV25-1 to TRBJ2-7; D is unresolved. Germline V gene data show CDR1 as MGHDK and CDR2 as SYGVNS. Trimming shortened V by 2 bases and J by 5 bases, and 10 bases separated the two germline ends. This CDR3 has 13 residues. CDR3 bases: TGTGCCAGCAGTGAAAGTTCGACGAACGAGCAGTACTTC. The encoded protein is CASSESSTNEQYF.

Details on this clone: Other DNA sequences in the same sample also yield this CDR3. This rearrangement joins TRBV7-9 to TRBJ2-2; TRBD2 is a possible D gene (6 bases). Germline V gene sequence: CDR1 SEHNR, CDR2 FQNEAQ (reference sequence). The V and J ends lost 1 base and 5 bases respectively, with 8 bases between them. CDR3 length: 14 amino acids. The CDR3 protein is CASSLGAGTGELFF. In DNA form, the CDR3 reads TGTGCCAGCAGCTTAGGTGCGGGGACCGGGGAGCTGTTTTTT.

The V and J genes are TRBV28 and TRBJ1-2; D is perhaps TRBD1 (6 bases). The germline V gene has CDR1 MDHEN and CDR2 SYDVKM. Trimming shortened V by 6 bases and J by 5 bases, and 13 bases separated the two germline ends. This CDR3 region has 13 residues. For the CDR3, the DNA is TGTGCCAGCAGCTTACAGGGTATTTATGGCTACACCTTC. Translation: CASSLQGIYGYTF.

The rearrangement links TRBV15 to TRBJ2-7, with TRBD2 matching over 9 bases. CDR1 is LNHNV, CDR2 YYDKDF, per germline (reference sequence). The CDR3 spans 15 residues. V shed 5 bases, J shed 2 bases, and the junction held 7 bases outside the gene matches. The CDR3 bases are TGTGCCACCAGCTCTCGACTAGCGGCTACCTACGAGCAGTACTTC. It encodes CATSSRLAATYEQYF.

Notes on this clone: The sample has other DNA sequences that encode this CDR3 too. CDR3 region: CASSLVRGNTEAFF. DNA for the CDR3: TGCGCCAGCAGCTTGGTACGGGGTAACACTGAAGCTTTCTTT. This rearrangement joins TRBV5-1 to TRBJ1-1; no definite D call. The V gene lost 0 bases and the J gene lost 2 bases, with 8 bases spanning the gap. The CDR3 extends over 14 amino acids. CDR1 SGHRS and CDR2 YFSETQ come from the germline V gene.

The chain joins TRBV4-2 to TRBJ2-4; D perhaps matches TRBD1 (5 bases). The CDR3 sequence is 16 residues long. The V gene lost 0 bases and the J gene lost 0 bases, with 9 bases spanning the gap. The germline V gene encodes CDR1 LGHNA and CDR2 YNFKEQ. The CDR3 region has the DNA TGTGCCAGCAGCCAAGAAGGGGCTATAGCCAAAAACATTCAGTACTTC. Amino acid sequence: CASSQEGAIAKNIQYF.

The chain combines TRBV18 with TRBJ2-7, with D perhaps TRBD1 (5 bases). Germline V gives CDR1 KGHSH, CDR2 LQKENI. V gave up 4 bases and J gave up 7 bases, with 11 bases separating them. The length of the CDR3 is 12 residues. Here the CDR3 DNA reads TGTGCCAGCTCACAAACGGACACAGAGCAGTACTTC. Encoded protein: CASSQTDTEQYF.

This clone was observed a few times. The rearrangement links TRBV29-1 to TRBJ1-1; 10 positions agree with TRBD1. Germline values: CDR1 SQVTM, CDR2 ANQGSEA. Trimming removed 4 bases from V and 4 bases from J; junction bases left unmatched: 3. This CDR3 region has 13 residues. The DNA for the CDR3 is TGCAGCGTTGCGGACAGGGGGGGCACTGAAGCTTTCTTT. Translating it yields CSVADRGGTEAFF.

The gene calls are TRBV28 and TRBJ1-4; maybe TRBD1 (6 bases). V was clipped by 6 bases and J by 7 bases, with 18 bases between them. The CDR3 loop spans 15 amino acids. Germline loops: CDR1 MDHEN, CDR2 SYDVKM. CDR3 in amino acids: CASSLARGGPEKLFF. The DNA of the CDR3 is TGTGCCAGCAGCCTAGCCCGCGGGGGGCCTGAAAAACTGTTTTTT.

This chain links TRBV5-1 with TRBJ2-2; TRBD2 might be the D (6 bases). Germline V gives CDR1 SGHRS, CDR2 YFSETQ. Between the trimmed V and J ends, which lost 0 bases and 6 bases, there was a span of 15 bases. This CDR3 is built from 16 residues. This chain's CDR3 is CASSLVLAPGAGELFF. In DNA, the CDR3 is TGCGCCAGCAGCTTGGTACTAGCCCCGGGGGCCGGGGAGCTGTTTTTT.

The chain carries TRBV5-5 and TRBJ2-7; D is perhaps TRBD1 (7 bases). Germline V CDR1 and CDR2: SGHKS, YYEKEE (reference sequence). V shed 5 bases and J shed 2 bases, with 20 bases lying between them. The CDR3 is 16 residues long. The CDR3 spells CASSRTEQGGPYEQYF. CDR3 in DNA: TGTGCCAGCAGTCGAACGGAGCAGGGGGGACCCTACGAGCAGTACTTC.

The rearrangement links TRBV7-2 to TRBJ2-3, with TRBD2 matching 8 bases. Trimming at V came to 5 bases and at J to 5 bases, leaving 9 bases not matched to a gene. Looked up from germline, CDR1 is SGHTA and CDR2 is FQGNSA. The CDR3 consists of 15 residues. The CDR3 DNA is TGTGCCAGCAGCCCCGCGCTTCTAGCGGGAGATACGCAGTATTTT. Translated, it gives CASSPALLAGDTQYF.

J is TRBJ2-7 and V is TRBV28, with a possible D match to TRBD2 (5 bases). With 8 bases removed from V and 6 bases from J, the gap between germline ends came to 14 bases. Germline lookup yields CDR1 MDHEN and CDR2 SYDVKM. This CDR3 is built from 12 residues. The CDR3 reads CASGLEEGEQYF. Written as DNA, the CDR3 is TGTGCCAGCGGATTAGAAGAGGGCGAGCAGTACTTC.